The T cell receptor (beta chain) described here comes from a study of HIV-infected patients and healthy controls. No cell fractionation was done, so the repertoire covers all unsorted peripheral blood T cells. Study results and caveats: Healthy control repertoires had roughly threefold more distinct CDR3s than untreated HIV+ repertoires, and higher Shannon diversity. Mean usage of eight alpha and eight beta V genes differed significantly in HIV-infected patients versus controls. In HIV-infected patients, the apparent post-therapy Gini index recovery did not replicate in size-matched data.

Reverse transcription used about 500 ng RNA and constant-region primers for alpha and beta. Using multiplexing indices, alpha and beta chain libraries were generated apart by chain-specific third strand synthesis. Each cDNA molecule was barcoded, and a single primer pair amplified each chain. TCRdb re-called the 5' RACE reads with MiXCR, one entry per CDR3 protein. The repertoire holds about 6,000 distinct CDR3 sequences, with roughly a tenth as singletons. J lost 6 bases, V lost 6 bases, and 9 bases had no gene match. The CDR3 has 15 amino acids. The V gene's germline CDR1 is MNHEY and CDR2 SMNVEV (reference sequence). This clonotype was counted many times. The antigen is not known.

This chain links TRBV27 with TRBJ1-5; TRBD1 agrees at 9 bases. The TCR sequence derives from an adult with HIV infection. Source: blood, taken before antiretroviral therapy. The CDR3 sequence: CASSPRQGVVQPQHF. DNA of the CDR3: TGTGCCAGCAGCCCTCGACAGGGGGTGGTTCAGCCCCAGCATTTT.